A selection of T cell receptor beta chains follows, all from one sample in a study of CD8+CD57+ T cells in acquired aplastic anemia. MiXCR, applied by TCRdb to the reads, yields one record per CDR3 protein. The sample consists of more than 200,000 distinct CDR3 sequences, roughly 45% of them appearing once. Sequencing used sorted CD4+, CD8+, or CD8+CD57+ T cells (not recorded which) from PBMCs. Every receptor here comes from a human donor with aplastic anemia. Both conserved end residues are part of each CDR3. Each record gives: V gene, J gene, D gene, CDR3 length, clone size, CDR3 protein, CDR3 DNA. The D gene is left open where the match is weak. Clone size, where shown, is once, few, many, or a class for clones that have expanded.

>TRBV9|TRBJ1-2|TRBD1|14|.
CASSLRDRLDGYTF
TGTGCCAGCAGCCTACGGGACAGACTAGATGGCTACACCTTC
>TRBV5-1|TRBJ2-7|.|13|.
CASRRDSSYEQYF
TGCGCCAGCAGGCGGGACTCTTCCTACGAGCAGTACTTC
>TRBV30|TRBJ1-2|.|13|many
CAWSVGAGYGYTF
TGTGCCTGGAGTGTCGGGGCTGGGTACGGCTACACCTTC
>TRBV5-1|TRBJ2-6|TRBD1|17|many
CASSPRQGGSGANVLTF
TGCGCCAGCAGCCCCCGACAGGGCGGGTCTGGGGCCAACGTCCTGACTTTC
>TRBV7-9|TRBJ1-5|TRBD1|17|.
CASSLGVGTEKNQPQHF
TGTGCCAGCAGCTTGGGTGTAGGGACAGAAAAGAATCAGCCCCAGCATTTT
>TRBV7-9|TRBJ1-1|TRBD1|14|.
CASSSRTGLTEAFF
TGTGCCAGCAGCTCCCGGACAGGGCTCACTGAAGCTTTCTTT
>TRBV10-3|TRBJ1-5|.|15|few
CAISDIQGVRQPQHF
TGTGCCATCAGTGACATACAGGGAGTGAGGCAGCCCCAGCATTTT
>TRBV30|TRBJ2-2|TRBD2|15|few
CAWSPGGFNTGELFF
TGTGCCTGGAGTCCCGGGGGGTTTAACACCGGGGAGCTGTTTTTT
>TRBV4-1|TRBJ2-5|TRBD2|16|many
CASSQGAGGTQETQYF
TGCGCCAGCAGCCAAGGGGCGGGGGGGACCCAAGAGACCCAGTACTTC
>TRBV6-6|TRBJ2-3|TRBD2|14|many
CASSRDYLTDTQYF
TGTGCCAGCAGCCGGGACTACCTCACAGATACGCAGTATTTT
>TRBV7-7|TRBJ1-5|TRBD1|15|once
CASSSTRTGDETQHF
TGTGCCAGCAGTTCGACAAGGACAGGGGACGAGACCCAGCATTTT
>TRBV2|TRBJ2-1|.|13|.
CASTFGGYNEQFF
TGTGCCAGCACTTTCGGTGGATACAATGAGCAGTTCTTC
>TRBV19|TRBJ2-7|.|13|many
CASSITGGYEQYF
TGTGCCAGTAGTATAACAGGCGGATACGAGCAGTACTTC
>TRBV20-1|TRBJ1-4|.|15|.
CSAKREGGTNEKLFF
TGCAGTGCTAAGAGAGAGGGGGGAACTAATGAAAAACTGTTTTTT
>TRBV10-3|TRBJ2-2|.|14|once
CATANFSNTGELFF
TGTGCCACCGCCAATTTTTCGAACACCGGGGAGCTGTTTTTT
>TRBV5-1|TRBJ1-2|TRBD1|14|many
CASSLEDRTYGYTF
TGCGCCAGCAGCTTGGAGGACAGGACCTATGGCTACACCTTC
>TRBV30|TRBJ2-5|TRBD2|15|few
CAWSVGGGASETQYF
TGTGCCTGGAGTGTAGGCGGGGGGGCCTCAGAGACCCAGTACTTC
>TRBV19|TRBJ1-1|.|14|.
CASSAPGLGPEAFF
TGTGCCAGTAGTGCACCGGGGCTGGGCCCTGAAGCTTTCTTT
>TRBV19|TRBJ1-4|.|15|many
CASQAGTLGSEKLFF
TGTGCCAGTCAAGCGGGAACACTAGGGTCTGAAAAACTGTTTTTT
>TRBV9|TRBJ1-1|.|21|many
CASSASSGFLGSDTIKTEAFF
TGTGCCAGCAGCGCATCTAGTGGGTTCCTGGGCTCCGACACCATAAAGACTGAAGCTTTCTTT
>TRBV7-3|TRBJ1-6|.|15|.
CASSFSEGPNSPLHF
TGTGCCAGCAGCTTTTCGGAGGGGCCTAATTCACCCCTCCACTTT
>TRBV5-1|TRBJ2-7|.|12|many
CASSVRTGEQYF
TGCGCCAGCAGCGTGCGGACTGGCGAGCAGTACTTC
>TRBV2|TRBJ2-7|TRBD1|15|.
CASRAFPGQYYEQYF
TGTGCCAGCAGAGCCTTTCCGGGACAGTACTACGAGCAGTACTTC
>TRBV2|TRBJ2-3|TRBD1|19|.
CASINRGQNLYSSTDTQYF
TGTGCCAGCATCAACCGGGGACAGAACCTTTACTCTAGCACAGATACGCAGTATTTT
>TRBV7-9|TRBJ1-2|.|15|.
CASSTSGESNYGYTF
TGTGCCAGCAGCACAAGCGGGGAGTCTAACTATGGCTACACCTTC
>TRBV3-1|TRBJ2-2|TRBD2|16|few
CASSQDSGTRNGELFF
TGTGCCAGCAGCCAAGATTCTGGGACTAGAAACGGGGAGCTGTTTTTT
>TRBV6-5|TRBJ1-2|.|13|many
CASSLGSPSGYTF
TGTGCCAGCAGTCTCGGGAGCCCCTCTGGCTACACCTTC
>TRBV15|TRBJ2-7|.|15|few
CATSRGRQGPYEQYF
TGTGCCACCAGCAGAGGACGTCAGGGCCCCTACGAGCAGTACTTC
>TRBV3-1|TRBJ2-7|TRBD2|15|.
CASSQVASGPYEQYF
TGTGCCAGCAGCCAAGTCGCTAGCGGGCCCTACGAGCAGTACTTC
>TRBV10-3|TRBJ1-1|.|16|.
CAISGDETDLHTEAFF
TGTGCCATCAGCGGCGACGAGACAGACTTGCACACTGAAGCTTTCTTT
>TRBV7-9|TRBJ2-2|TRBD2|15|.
CASSLTSGSSGELFF
TGTGCCAGCAGCTTGACTAGCGGGAGTTCCGGGGAGCTGTTTTTT
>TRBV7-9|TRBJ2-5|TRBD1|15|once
CASSLVDRVQETQYF
TGTGCCAGCAGCTTAGTGGACAGGGTCCAAGAGACCCAGTACTTC
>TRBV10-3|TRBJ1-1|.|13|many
CAIRPQGSTEAFF
TGTGCCATCAGGCCTCAGGGGAGCACTGAAGCTTTCTTT
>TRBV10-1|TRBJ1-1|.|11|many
CASQGETEAFF
TGCGCCAGCCAAGGGGAAACTGAAGCTTTCTTT
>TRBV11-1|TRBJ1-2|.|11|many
CASSGTGGYTF
TGTGCCAGCAGCGGCACTGGGGGCTACACCTTC
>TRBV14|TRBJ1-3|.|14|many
CASRGFDSGNTIYF
TGTGCCAGCAGGGGGTTCGACTCTGGAAACACCATATATTTT
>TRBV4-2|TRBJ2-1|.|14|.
CASSQVGGHNEQFF
TGTGCCAGCAGCCAAGTAGGGGGACACAATGAGCAGTTCTTC
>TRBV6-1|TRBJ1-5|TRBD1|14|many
CASRAGQGGQPQHF
TGTGCCAGCAGGGCCGGACAGGGAGGGCAGCCCCAGCATTTT
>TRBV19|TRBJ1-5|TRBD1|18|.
CASSLWDRGGLSGRPQHF
TGTGCCAGTAGTTTATGGGACAGGGGAGGTTTGTCGGGAAGACCCCAGCATTTT
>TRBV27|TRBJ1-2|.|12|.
CASSLYGYGYTF
TGTGCCAGCAGTTTATATGGATATGGCTACACCTTC
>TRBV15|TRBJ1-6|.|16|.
CATSRDPVRAGSPLHF
TGTGCCACCAGCAGAGATCCGGTCAGGGCAGGATCACCCCTCCACTTT
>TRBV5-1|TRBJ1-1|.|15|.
CASRREGGVNTEAFF
TGCGCCAGCAGGCGGGAAGGGGGAGTGAACACTGAAGCTTTCTTT
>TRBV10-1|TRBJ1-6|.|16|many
CASSDTPSSYNSPLHF
TGCGCCAGCAGTGACACCCCAAGCTCCTATAATTCACCCCTCCACTTT
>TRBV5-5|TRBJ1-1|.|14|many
CASAFSEQNTEAFF
TGTGCCAGCGCTTTCAGCGAGCAGAACACTGAAGCTTTCTTT